By share, the clone carrying this T cell receptor beta chain counts as medium-sized. The CDR3 length is 15 residues. Trimming removed 1 base at V and 1 base at J, with 11 bases between. From germline, CDR1 is SGHRS and CDR2 YFSETQ. This specimen comes from a study of neurological immune-mediated disorders. Overall study: The 35 or so patients with multiple sclerosis comprised roughly 30 relapsing-remitting cases and 3 secondary progressive cases.

Each TCR transcript was tagged with a 10-nucleotide random UMI during 5'RACE. TCRdb independently ran MiXCR on the 5' RACE reads; one entry per CDR3 protein. This repertoire shows approximately 65,000 distinct CDR3 sequences, around 5% found once; its top ten account for about 5.7%. The receptor comes from a human donor with multiple sclerosis. The donor label of this sample is uncertain. V and J are TRBV5-1 and TRBJ1-1; D is perhaps TRBD1 (5 bases). Material for sequencing was PBMCs. DNA for the CDR3: TGCGCCAGCAGCTTGCTGGCAGGGTCGAACACTGAAGCTTTCTTT. Protein product: CASSLLAGSNTEAFF.